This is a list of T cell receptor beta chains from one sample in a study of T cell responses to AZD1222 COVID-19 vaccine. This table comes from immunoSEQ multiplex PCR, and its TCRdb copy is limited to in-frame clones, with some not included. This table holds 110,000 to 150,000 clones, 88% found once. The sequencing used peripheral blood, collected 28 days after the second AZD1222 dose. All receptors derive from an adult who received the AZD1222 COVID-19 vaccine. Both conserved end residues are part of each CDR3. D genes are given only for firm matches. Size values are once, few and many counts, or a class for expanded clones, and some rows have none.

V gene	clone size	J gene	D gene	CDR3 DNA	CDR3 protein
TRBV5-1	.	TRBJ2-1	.	TGCGCCAGCAGCTTGAGGTCCCCGGCCTACAATGAGCAGTTCTTC	CASSLRSPAYNEQFF
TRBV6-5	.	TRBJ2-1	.	TGTGCCAGCAGACCTTCGAGACTAGGGGACAATGAGCAGTTCTTC	CASRPSRLGDNEQFF
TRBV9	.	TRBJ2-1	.	TGTGCCAGCAGCCCTCGCGGGACTCCAGCGGAGCAGTTCTTC	CASSPRGTPAEQFF
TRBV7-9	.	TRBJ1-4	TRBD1	TGTGCCAGCAGCTTTAGTCTACAGGGGGAGGAGCGTGAAAAACTGTTTTTT	CASSFSLQGEEREKLFF
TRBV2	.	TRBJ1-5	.	TGTGCCAGCAGCGATGAAGATTATAGCAATCAGCCCCAGCATTTT	CASSDEDYSNQPQHF
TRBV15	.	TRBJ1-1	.	TGTGCCACCAGCAGAGAAGGGGACCGCGGGGCTTTCTTT	CATSREGDRGAFF
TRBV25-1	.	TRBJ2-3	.	TGTGCCAGCAGGGCAGGGCGGAGCTCAGATACGCAGTATTTT	CASRAGRSSDTQYF
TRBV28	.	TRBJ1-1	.	TGTGCCAGCAGTTTCTCCGGGACGGGGCCCATGAACACTGAAGCTTTCTTT	CASSFSGTGPMNTEAFF
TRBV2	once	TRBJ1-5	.	TGTGCCAGCAGTGGGGGACCCGAGGGATATCAGCCCCAGCATTTT	CASSGGPEGYQPQHF
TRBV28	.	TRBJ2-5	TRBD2	TGTGCCAGCAGGTCTCGGCGGGAGCTGGAGACCCAGTACTTC	CASRSRRELETQYF